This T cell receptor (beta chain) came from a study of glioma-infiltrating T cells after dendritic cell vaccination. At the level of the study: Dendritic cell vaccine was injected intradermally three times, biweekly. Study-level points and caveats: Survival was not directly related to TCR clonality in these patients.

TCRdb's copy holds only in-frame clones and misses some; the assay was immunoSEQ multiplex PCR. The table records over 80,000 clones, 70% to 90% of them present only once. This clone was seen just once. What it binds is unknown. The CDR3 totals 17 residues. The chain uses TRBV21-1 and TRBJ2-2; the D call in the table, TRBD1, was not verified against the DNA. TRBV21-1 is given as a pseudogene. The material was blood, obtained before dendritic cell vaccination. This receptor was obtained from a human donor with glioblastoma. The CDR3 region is CASSPGTGAKNTGELFF. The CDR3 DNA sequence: TGTGCCAGCAGCCCAGGGACAGGGGCTAAGAACACCGGGGAGCTGTTTTTT.